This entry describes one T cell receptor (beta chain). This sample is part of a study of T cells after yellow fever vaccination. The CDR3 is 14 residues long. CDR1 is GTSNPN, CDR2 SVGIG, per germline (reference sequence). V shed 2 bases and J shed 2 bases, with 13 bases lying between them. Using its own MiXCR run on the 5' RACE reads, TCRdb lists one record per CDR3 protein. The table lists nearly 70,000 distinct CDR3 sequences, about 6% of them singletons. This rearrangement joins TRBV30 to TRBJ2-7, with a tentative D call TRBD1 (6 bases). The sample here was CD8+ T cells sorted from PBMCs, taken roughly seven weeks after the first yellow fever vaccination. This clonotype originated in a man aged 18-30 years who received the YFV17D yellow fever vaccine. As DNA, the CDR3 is TGTGCCTGGAGTCCCCGGGACATACCCTACGAGCAGTACTTC. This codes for CAWSPRDIPYEQYF.